This T cell receptor beta chain comes out of a study of blood T cell repertoires in COVID-19. Across the study: Samples taken during acute and convalescent COVID-19 were collected in the United States, Italy and Spain. T cells, B-cell-depleted T cells, or PBMCs supplied cDNA or gDNA.

The data were produced by immunoSEQ multiplex PCR, yet TCRdb's version contains in-frame clones alone and is incomplete. The sample lists approximately 150,000 clones, approximately 86% occurring once. The CDR3 is made up of 13 amino acids. V lost 0 bases and J 0 bases, leaving 3 bases between the germline ends. Germline V CDR1 and CDR2: SGHRS, YFSETQ. The sample taken for sequencing was peripheral blood. The genes are TRBV5-1 and TRBJ2-5; unclear D gene. This clonotype originated in a woman aged 55-70 years with acute or convalescent COVID-19. This CDR3 is CASSLDNQETQYF. CDR3 in DNA: TGCGCCAGCAGCTTGGACAACCAAGAGACCCAGTACTTC.